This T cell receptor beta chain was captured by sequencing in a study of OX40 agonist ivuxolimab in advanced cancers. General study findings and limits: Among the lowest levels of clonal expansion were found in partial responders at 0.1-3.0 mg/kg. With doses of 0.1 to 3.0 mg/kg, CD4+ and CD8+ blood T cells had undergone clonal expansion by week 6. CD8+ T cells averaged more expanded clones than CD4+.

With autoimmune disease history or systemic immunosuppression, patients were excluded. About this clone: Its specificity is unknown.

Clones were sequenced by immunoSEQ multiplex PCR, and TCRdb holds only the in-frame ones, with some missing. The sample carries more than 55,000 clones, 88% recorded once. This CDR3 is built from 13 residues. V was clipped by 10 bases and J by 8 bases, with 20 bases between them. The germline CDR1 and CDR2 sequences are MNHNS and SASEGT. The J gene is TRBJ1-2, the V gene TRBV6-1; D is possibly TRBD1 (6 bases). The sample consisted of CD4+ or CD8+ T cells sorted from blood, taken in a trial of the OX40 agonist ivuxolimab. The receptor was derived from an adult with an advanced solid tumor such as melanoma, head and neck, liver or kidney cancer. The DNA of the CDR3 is TGTGCCATCCACCAGGGAACAGGGCGCGGCTACACCTTC. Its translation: CAIHQGTGRGYTF.